Listed below are T cell receptor beta chains from one sample, sequenced in a study of CD8+ T cells in alopecia areata. Sequencing used immunoSEQ multiplex PCR; TCRdb keeps in-frame clones, though not all of them. The data contain about 140,000 clones, about 86% of them seen just once; the ten biggest clones take up 13%. Sequenced material: CD8+ T cells sorted from blood, taken at week 4, from a patient treated with tofacitinib. These receptors all come from a human donor with alopecia areata. Both conserved end residues are part of each CDR3. A D gene is named only where the DNA matches it firmly. Expanded clones are given a class, and other clones once, few, many or no size at all.

size: NA
V: TRBV29-1
J: TRBJ1-1
D: NA
DNA: TGCAGCGTTGTACCCAGGGGCGGCACTGAAGCTTTCTTT
CDR3: CSVVPRGGTEAFF

size: NA
V: TRBV27
J: TRBJ2-5
D: NA
DNA: TGTGCCAGCATGTCCAGCGAACAAGAGACCCAGTACTTC
CDR3: CASMSSEQETQYF

size: NA
V: TRBV19
J: TRBJ2-7
D: NA
DNA: TGTGCCAGTAGTTCTTCCGGGATCAGCTCCTACGAGCAGTACTTC
CDR3: CASSSSGISSYEQYF

size: NA
V: TRBV27
J: TRBJ2-3
D: NA
DNA: TGTGCCAGCAGTTTATTTCCAGATACGCAGTATTTT
CDR3: CASSLFPDTQYF

size: NA
V: TRBV29-1
J: TRBJ2-2
D: NA
DNA: TGCAGCGTTGACAGGGGAGAGTTCGGGGAGCTGTTTTTT
CDR3: CSVDRGEFGELFF

size: NA
V: TRBV6-5
J: TRBJ2-3
D: TRBD2
DNA: TGTGCCAGCAGTTACTCTAGCGGGAGGGATACGCAGTATTTT
CDR3: CASSYSSGRDTQYF

size: NA
V: TRBV7-8
J: TRBJ2-1
D: TRBD2
DNA: TGTGCCAGCAGCCCCGGACTAGCGGGCCATGAGCAGTTCTTC
CDR3: CASSPGLAGHEQFF

size: few
V: TRBV6-1
J: TRBJ2-3
D: NA
DNA: TGTGCCAGCAGTGAAGCGGGGGGGCACACAGATACGCAGTATTTT
CDR3: CASSEAGGHTDTQYF

size: few
V: TRBV6-1
J: TRBJ2-7
D: NA
DNA: TGTGCCAGCAGCAACGCGGCTGGGGGCCACGAGCAGTACTTC
CDR3: CASSNAAGGHEQYF

size: NA
V: TRBV4-1
J: TRBJ2-7
D: TRBD2
DNA: TGCGCCAGCAGCCAAGCTAGCGGGAGGGCTACCTACGAGCAGTACTTC
CDR3: CASSQASGRATYEQYF

size: once
V: TRBV19
J: TRBJ2-4
D: NA
DNA: TGTGCCAGTAGTCTCTCGACATTGGATTTAGGATTAGCCAAAAACATTCAGTACTTC
CDR3: CASSLSTLDLGLAKNIQYF

size: NA
V: TRBV29-1
J: TRBJ2-7
D: NA
DNA: TGCAGCGTTGGGGACTTGATATACGAGCAGTACTTC
CDR3: CSVGDLIYEQYF

size: few
V: TRBV6-5
J: TRBJ1-2
D: NA
DNA: TGTGCCAGCAGTTACGGGGACTATGGCTACACCTTC
CDR3: CASSYGDYGYTF

size: NA
V: TRBV27
J: TRBJ2-1
D: NA
DNA: TGTGCCAGCAGTGCGAGCGGAGTATACAATGAGCAGTTCTTC
CDR3: CASSASGVYNEQFF

size: NA
V: TRBV7-9
J: TRBJ2-2
D: NA
DNA: TGTGCCAGCAGCGGCCTTCCCGGGGAGCTGTTTTTT
CDR3: CASSGLPGELFF

size: NA
V: TRBV4-1
J: TRBJ2-5
D: TRBD1
DNA: TGCGCCAGCAGCCCTGGACAGGGGGAGGAGACCCAGTACTTC
CDR3: CASSPGQGEETQYF

size: NA
V: TRBV5-1
J: TRBJ2-1
D: TRBD2
DNA: TGCGCCAGCAGCCCCGGGACTAGCGGAGGGGATGAGCAGTTCTTC
CDR3: CASSPGTSGGDEQFF

size: NA
V: TRBV29-1
J: TRBJ2-7
D: TRBD1
DNA: TGCAGCGTCCAAACAGGGGTAACCTACGAGCAGTACTTC
CDR3: CSVQTGVTYEQYF

size: NA
V: TRBV6-6
J: TRBJ2-7
D: TRBD1
DNA: TGTGCCTCTTCGACAGGGTACGAGCAGTACTTC
CDR3: CASSTGYEQYF

size: NA
V: TRBV6-5
J: TRBJ2-7
D: TRBD1
DNA: TGTGCCAGCAGTTACATAGGACAGGCCGGCTCCTACGAGCAGTACTTC
CDR3: CASSYIGQAGSYEQYF

size: NA
V: TRBV7-2
J: TRBJ2-7
D: NA
DNA: TGTGCCAGCAGCGAAGGGGTAGGGGACAACGAGCAGTACTTC
CDR3: CASSEGVGDNEQYF

size: NA
V: TRBV5-1
J: TRBJ2-1
D: TRBD1
DNA: TGCGCCAGCAGCTTGGCCGGGACAGGGGTCAATGAGCAGTTCTTC
CDR3: CASSLAGTGVNEQFF

size: NA
V: TRBV5-6
J: TRBJ2-7
D: NA
DNA: TGTGCCAGCAGCGTCCGGGACAAGAACGAGCAGTACTTC
CDR3: CASSVRDKNEQYF

size: few
V: TRBV6-5
J: TRBJ2-1
D: NA
DNA: TGTGCCAGCAGTTACTCGACGTACGCGGCTGAGCAGTTCTTC
CDR3: CASSYSTYAAEQFF

size: NA
V: TRBV4-2
J: TRBJ2-1
D: NA
DNA: TGTGCCAGCAGCCCGCGGGGCCCGAGGTACAATGAGCAGTTCTTC
CDR3: CASSPRGPRYNEQFF

size: NA
V: TRBV27
J: TRBJ1-1
D: NA
DNA: TGTGCCAGCAGTTTGGGAGAGAACACTGAAGCTTTCTTT
CDR3: CASSLGENTEAFF

size: NA
V: TRBV7-3
J: TRBJ2-1
D: TRBD1
DNA: TGTGCCAGCAGCTCGACAGGGGGTGAATACGGCAATGAGCAGTTCTTC
CDR3: CASSSTGGEYGNEQFF

size: NA
V: TRBV6-5
J: TRBJ1-1
D: TRBD1
DNA: TGTGCCAGCTGGACAGGGGGGGACACTGAAGCTTTCTTT
CDR3: CASWTGGDTEAFF

size: few
V: TRBV4-1
J: TRBJ1-2
D: TRBD1
DNA: TGCGCCAGCAGCCAAGGGGGAATAGGGACAGGGGTCGACGGCTACACCTTC
CDR3: CASSQGGIGTGVDGYTF

size: NA
V: TRBV5-6
J: TRBJ2-3
D: TRBD1
DNA: TGTGCCAGCAGTCGGGACAGGGATCACACAGATACGCAGTATTTT
CDR3: CASSRDRDHTDTQYF

size: NA
V: TRBV9
J: TRBJ2-7
D: NA
DNA: TGTGCCAGCAGCGTAGATGAGGTGGGCTCCTACGAGCAGTACTTC
CDR3: CASSVDEVGSYEQYF

size: NA
V: TRBV10-3
J: TRBJ2-1
D: NA
DNA: TGTGCCACCAATACAGGTCAGGGCGTTGATGAGCAGTTCTTC
CDR3: CATNTGQGVDEQFF

size: NA
V: TRBV27
J: TRBJ1-2
D: NA
DNA: TGTGCCAGCAGCTGGTTAGGTAGAACAGGGTATGGAGGCTACACCTTC
CDR3: CASSWLGRTGYGGYTF

size: NA
V: TRBV4-1
J: TRBJ2-7
D: NA
DNA: TGCGCCAGCAGCCAAGACCGGGCGAACCCTTTCTACGAGCAGTACTTC
CDR3: CASSQDRANPFYEQYF

size: NA
V: TRBV11-1
J: TRBJ2-6
D: NA
DNA: TGTGCCAGCAGCATAACCTCTGGGGCCAACGTCCTGACTTTC
CDR3: CASSITSGANVLTF

size: NA
V: TRBV27
J: TRBJ2-7
D: TRBD1
DNA: TGTGCCAGCAGTTTGACAGGGTCCTACGAGCAGTACTTC
CDR3: CASSLTGSYEQYF

size: once
V: TRBV30
J: TRBJ2-7
D: TRBD2
DNA: TGTGCCTGCCTGGGGACTAGCTTGATCGAGCAGTACTTC
CDR3: CACLGTSLIEQYF

size: once
V: TRBV29-1
J: TRBJ1-1
D: NA
DNA: TGCAGCGTTGAGCGGGAAATGACAGGAATGAACACTGAAGCTTTCTTT
CDR3: CSVEREMTGMNTEAFF

size: NA
V: TRBV13
J: TRBJ2-5
D: NA
DNA: TGTGCCAGCAGCGTCGGGACCCGAGGAGAGACCCAGTACTTC
CDR3: CASSVGTRGETQYF

size: NA
V: TRBV7-9
J: TRBJ2-7
D: NA
DNA: TGTGCCAGCAGCATGCCGGGTCGGGACGAGCAGTACTTC
CDR3: CASSMPGRDEQYF

size: NA
V: TRBV9
J: TRBJ2-7
D: NA
DNA: TGTGCCAGCAGCCCCGGGGGGGACAGGGTGGACGAGCAGTACTTC
CDR3: CASSPGGDRVDEQYF

size: NA
V: TRBV10-3
J: TRBJ2-7
D: TRBD2
DNA: TGTGCCATCAGTGAGTCGATAGCGGGGTACTACGAGCAGTACTTC
CDR3: CAISESIAGYYEQYF

size: NA
V: TRBV5-1
J: TRBJ2-7
D: NA
DNA: TGCGCCAGCAGCTTGGCCGCGACAGCGAGCTCCTACGAGCAGTACTTC
CDR3: CASSLAATASSYEQYF

size: NA
V: TRBV30
J: TRBJ2-3
D: NA
DNA: TGTGCCTGGAGTCTAGGGTCCGGATCTGATACGCAGTATTTT
CDR3: CAWSLGSGSDTQYF

size: NA
V: TRBV5-4
J: TRBJ2-1
D: TRBD2
DNA: TGTGCCGGAGGACTAGCGGGATCACCTTACAATGAGCAGTTCTTC
CDR3: CAGGLAGSPYNEQFF

size: NA
V: TRBV7-9
J: TRBJ2-5
D: TRBD1
DNA: TGTGCCAGCAGCCCATGGGGACAGTACCAAGAGACCCAGTACTTC
CDR3: CASSPWGQYQETQYF

size: NA
V: TRBV27
J: TRBJ1-2
D: NA
DNA: TGTGCCAGCAGTTTCCTTATAGGAAGGGAGAATGGCTACACCTTC
CDR3: CASSFLIGRENGYTF

size: NA
V: TRBV19
J: TRBJ2-3
D: TRBD2
DNA: TGTGCCAGTAGTCGCGGGGGTTCAGATACGCAGTATTTT
CDR3: CASSRGGSDTQYF

size: NA
V: TRBV7-9
J: TRBJ2-7
D: TRBD2
DNA: TGTGCCAGCAGCTTAGGCAGGGTAACTAGCGGATATTCCTACGAGCAGTACTTC
CDR3: CASSLGRVTSGYSYEQYF

size: NA
V: TRBV15
J: TRBJ2-4
D: TRBD2
DNA: TGTGCCACCAGCAGACCGACTAGCGAAGCCAAAAACATTCAGTACTTC
CDR3: CATSRPTSEAKNIQYF